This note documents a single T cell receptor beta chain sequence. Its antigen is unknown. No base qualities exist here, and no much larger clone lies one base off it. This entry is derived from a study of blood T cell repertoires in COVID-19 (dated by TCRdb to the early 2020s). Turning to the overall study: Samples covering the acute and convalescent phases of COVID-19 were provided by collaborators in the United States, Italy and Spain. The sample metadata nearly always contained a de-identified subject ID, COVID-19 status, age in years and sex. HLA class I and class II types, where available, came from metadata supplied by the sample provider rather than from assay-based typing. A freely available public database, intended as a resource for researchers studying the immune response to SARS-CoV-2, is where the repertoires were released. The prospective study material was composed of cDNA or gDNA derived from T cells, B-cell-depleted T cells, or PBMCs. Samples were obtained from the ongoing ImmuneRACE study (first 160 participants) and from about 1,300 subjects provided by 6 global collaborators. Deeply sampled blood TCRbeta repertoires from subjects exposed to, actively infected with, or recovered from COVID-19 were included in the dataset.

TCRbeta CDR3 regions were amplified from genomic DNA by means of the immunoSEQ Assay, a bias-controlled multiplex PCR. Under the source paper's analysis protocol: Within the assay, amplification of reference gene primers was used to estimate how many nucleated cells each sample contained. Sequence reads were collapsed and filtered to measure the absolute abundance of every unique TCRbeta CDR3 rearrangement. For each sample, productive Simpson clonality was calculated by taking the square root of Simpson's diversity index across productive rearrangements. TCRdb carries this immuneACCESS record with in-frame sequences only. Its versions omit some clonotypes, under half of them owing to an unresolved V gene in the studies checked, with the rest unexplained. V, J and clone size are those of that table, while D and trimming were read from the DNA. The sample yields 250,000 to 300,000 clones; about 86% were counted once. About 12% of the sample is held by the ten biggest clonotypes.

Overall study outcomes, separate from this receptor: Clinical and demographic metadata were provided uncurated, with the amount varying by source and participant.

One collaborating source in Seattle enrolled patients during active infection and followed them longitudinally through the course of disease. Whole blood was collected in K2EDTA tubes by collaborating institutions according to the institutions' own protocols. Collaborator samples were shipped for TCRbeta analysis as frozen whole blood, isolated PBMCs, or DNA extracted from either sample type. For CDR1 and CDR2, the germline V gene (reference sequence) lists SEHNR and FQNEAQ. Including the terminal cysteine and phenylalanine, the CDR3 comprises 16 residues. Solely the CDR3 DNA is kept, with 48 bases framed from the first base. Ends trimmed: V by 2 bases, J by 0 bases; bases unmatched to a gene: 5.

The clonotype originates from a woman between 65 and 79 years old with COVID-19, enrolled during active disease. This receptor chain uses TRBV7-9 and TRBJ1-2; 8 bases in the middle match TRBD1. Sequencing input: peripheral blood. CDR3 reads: CASSLWLDRANYGYTF. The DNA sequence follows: TGTGCCAGCAGCTTATGGTTGGACAGGGCTAACTATGGCTACACCTTC.